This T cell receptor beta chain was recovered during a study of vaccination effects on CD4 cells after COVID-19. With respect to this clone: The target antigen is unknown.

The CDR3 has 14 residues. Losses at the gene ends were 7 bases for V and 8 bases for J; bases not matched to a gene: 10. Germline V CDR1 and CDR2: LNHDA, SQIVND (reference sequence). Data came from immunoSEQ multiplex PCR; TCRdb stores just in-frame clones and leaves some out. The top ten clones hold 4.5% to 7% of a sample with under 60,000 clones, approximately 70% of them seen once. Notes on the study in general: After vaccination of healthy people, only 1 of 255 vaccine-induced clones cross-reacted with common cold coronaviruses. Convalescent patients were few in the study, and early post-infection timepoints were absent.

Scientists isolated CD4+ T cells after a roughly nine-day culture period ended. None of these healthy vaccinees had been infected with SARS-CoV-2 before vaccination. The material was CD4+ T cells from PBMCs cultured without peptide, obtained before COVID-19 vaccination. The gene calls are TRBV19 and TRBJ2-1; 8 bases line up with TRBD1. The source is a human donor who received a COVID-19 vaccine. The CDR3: CASTQGTGWDEQFF. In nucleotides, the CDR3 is TGTGCCAGTACCCAAGGGACAGGCTGGGATGAGCAGTTCTTC.